This TCR beta chain originates from a study of STAT5B mutations in CD4+ large granular lymphocyte leukemia. Control samples were healthy donors' buffy coats. On this clone itself: No antigen is known for it.

General study points: 8/27 top patient clones versus 2/35 control clones were TRBV06-family. Main leukemic clonotypes were patient-specific, but roughly 25% appeared at low frequency elsewhere.

This CDR3 spans 17 amino acids. The V gene's germline CDR1 is MNHEY and CDR2 SMNVEV (reference sequence). The V and J ends lost 4 bases and 3 bases, in that order; junction bases with no gene match: 13. Only in-frame clones appear in the TCRdb table, and some are missing; sequencing was by immunoSEQ multiplex PCR. The data show approximately 40,000 clones, less than 85% seen once. Source material: CD4+ T cells from blood buffy coats. The TCR originated in a human donor in good health. The gene calls are TRBV27 and TRBJ2-7; TRBD1 agrees at 9 bases. The CDR3, as DNA: TGTGCCAGCAGTTCACACCGGGGACAGGGTTTTATCTACGAGCAGTACTTC. It codes for CASSSHRGQGFIYEQYF.